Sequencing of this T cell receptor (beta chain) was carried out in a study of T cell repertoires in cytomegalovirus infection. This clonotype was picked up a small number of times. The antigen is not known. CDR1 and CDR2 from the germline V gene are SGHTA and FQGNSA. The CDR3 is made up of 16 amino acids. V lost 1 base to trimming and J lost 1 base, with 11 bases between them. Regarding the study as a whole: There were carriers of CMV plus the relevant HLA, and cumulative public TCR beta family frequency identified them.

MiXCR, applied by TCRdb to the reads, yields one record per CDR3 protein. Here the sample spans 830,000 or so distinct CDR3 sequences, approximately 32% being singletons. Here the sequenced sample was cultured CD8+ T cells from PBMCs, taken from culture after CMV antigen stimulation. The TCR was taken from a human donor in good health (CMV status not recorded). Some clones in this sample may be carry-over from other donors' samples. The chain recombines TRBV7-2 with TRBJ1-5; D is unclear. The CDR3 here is CASSLVAGVSNQPQHF. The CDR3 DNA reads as TGTGCCAGCAGCTTAGTGGCCGGGGTGAGCAATCAGCCCCAGCATTTT.